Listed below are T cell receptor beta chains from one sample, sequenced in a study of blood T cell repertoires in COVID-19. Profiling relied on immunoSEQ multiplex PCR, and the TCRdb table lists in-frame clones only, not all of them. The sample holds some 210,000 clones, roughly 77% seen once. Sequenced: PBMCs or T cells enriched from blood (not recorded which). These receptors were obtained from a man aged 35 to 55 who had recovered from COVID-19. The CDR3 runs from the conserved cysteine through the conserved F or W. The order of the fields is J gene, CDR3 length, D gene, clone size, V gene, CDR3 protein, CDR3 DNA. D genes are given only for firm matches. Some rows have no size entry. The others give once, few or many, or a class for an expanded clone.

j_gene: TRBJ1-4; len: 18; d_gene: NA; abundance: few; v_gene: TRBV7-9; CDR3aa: CASSLTPIARQANEKLFF; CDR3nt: TGTGCCAGCAGCTTAACCCCAATCGCCAGGCAAGCTAATGAAAAACTGTTTTTT
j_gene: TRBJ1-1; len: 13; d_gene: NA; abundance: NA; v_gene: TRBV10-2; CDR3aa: CASSGGGNTEAFF; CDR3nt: TGCGCCAGCAGTGGTGGCGGGAACACTGAAGCTTTCTTT
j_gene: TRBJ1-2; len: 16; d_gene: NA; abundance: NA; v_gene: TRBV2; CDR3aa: CASSGLAGPKSPGYTF; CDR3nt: TGTGCCAGCAGTGGGCTGGCGGGACCCAAGAGTCCTGGCTACACCTTC
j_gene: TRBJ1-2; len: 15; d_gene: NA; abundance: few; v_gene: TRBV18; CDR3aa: CASSPREGRGYGYTF; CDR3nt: TGTGCCAGCTCACCCCGCGAGGGGAGGGGCTATGGCTACACCTTC
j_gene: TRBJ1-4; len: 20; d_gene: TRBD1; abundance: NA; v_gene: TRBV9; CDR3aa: CASSVRATGGDGRYNEKLFF; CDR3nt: TGTGCCAGCAGCGTACGAGCAACAGGGGGCGATGGCCGGTATAATGAAAAACTGTTTTTT
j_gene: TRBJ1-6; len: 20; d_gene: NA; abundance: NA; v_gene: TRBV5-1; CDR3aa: CASSLGPAASGRGYNSPLHF; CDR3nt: TGCGCCAGCAGCTTGGGCCCGGCGGCCTCAGGGAGGGGGTATAATTCACCCCTCCACTTT
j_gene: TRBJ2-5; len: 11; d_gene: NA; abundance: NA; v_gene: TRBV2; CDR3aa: CASRAWETQYF; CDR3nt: TGTGCCAGCAGGGCCTGGGAGACCCAGTACTTC
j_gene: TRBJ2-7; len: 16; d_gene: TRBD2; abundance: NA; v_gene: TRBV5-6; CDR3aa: CASTKNRLAASYEQYF; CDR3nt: TGTGCCAGCACCAAAAACAGGCTAGCGGCCTCCTACGAGCAGTACTTC
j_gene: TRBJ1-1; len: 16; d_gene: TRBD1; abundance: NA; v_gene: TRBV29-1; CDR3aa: CSVHSGTGGEGTEAFF; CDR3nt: TGCAGCGTCCATTCGGGGACAGGGGGCGAGGGCACTGAAGCTTTCTTT
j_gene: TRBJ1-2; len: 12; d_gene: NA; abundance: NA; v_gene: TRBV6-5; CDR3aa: CASSGSDYGYTF; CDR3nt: TGTGCCAGCAGCGGGAGCGACTATGGCTACACCTTC
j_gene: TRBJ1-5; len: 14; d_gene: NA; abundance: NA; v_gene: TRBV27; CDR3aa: CASSYGVGNQPQHF; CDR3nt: TGTGCCAGCAGTTACGGGGTGGGGAATCAGCCCCAGCATTTT
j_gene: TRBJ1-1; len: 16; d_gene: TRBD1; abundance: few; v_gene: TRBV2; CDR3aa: CASSSDRRQPSTEAFF; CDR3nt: TGTGCCAGCAGCTCGGACAGGCGCCAGCCCAGCACTGAAGCTTTCTTT
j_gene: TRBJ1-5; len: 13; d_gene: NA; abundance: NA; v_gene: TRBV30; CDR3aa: CAWTKGGNQPQHF; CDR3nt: TGTGCCTGGACTAAGGGAGGGAATCAGCCCCAGCATTTT
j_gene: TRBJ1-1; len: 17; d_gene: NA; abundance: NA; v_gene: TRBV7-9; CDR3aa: CASSARARGRENTEAFF; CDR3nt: TGTGCCAGCAGCGCAAGAGCACGGGGTCGGGAGAACACTGAAGCTTTCTTT
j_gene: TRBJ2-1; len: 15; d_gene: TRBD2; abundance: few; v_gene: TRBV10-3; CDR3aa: CAITGDLSGTNEQFF; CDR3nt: TGTGCCATCACTGGCGATTTGAGCGGGACCAATGAGCAGTTCTTC
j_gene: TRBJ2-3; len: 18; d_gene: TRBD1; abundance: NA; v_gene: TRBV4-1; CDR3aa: CASSQDGTGVGYTDTQYF; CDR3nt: TGCGCCAGCAGCCAAGATGGGACAGGGGTAGGGTACACAGATACGCAGTATTTT
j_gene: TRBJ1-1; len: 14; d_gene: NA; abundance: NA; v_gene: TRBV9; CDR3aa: CASSVGGTNTEAFF; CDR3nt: TGTGCCAGCAGCGTCGGCGGAACCAACACTGAAGCTTTCTTT